This TCR beta chain was documented in a study of blood T cells in healthy people across ages. PCR was performed a second time for roughly 7 to 12 cycles using a sample-barcoded 5' primer and a J-beta primer mix. From the 5' RACE reads, TCRdb called clonotypes with MiXCR, one entry per CDR3 protein. The table has 1.5 million or so distinct CDR3 sequences, 42% seen once. Staff drew roughly 10 milliliters of peripheral blood from each donor. The ends were cut back, 3 bases at V and 2 bases at J, with 17 bases in the middle. This CDR3 is built from 16 residues. CDR1 is SGHRS, CDR2 YFSETQ, per germline. The receptor's source is a woman younger than 35 in good health. Material for sequencing was blood. The chain carries TRBV5-1 and TRBJ1-2; D not certain. Written as DNA, the CDR3 is TGCGCCAGCAGCTCTATCCCTTTGGAGTCAAACTATGGCTACACCTTC. Residues: CASSSIPLESNYGYTF.